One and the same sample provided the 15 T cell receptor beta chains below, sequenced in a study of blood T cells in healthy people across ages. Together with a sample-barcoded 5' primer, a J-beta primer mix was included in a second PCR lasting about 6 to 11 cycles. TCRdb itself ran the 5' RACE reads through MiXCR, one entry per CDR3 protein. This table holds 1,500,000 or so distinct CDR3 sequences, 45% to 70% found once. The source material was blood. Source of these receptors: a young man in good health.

The DNA for the CDR3 is TGTGCCAGCAGGCCCCATGTCGTCCGAGAGACCCAGTACTTC. Translated, it gives CASRPHVVRETQYF. The chain joins TRBV28 to TRBJ2-5, with D hard to call. V was shortened by 6 bases and J by 4 bases, with 15 bases between the two germline ends. This CDR3 is 14 amino acids long. Germline V lookup: CDR1 MDHEN, CDR2 SYDVKM.

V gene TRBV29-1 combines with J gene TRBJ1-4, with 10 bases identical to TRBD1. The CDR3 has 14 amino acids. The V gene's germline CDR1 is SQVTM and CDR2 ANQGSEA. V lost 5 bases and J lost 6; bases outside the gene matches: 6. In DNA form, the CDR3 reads TGCAGCGTTTTTGGACAGGGGGAAGATGAAAAACTGTTTTTT. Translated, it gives CSVFGQGEDEKLFF.

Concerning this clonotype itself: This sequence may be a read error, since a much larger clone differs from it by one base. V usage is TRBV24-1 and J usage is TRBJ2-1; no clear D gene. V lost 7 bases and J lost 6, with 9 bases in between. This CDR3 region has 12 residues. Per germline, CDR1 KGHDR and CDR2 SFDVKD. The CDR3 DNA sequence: TGTGCCACCAGGGAATGGGGCAATGAGCAGTTCTTC. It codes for CATREWGNEQFF.

The CDR3 loop is CASSQSEGVFNYGYTF. The CDR3 nucleotides read TGCGCCAGCAGCCAATCCGAGGGGGTCTTTAACTATGGCTACACCTTC. The chain recombines TRBV4-1 with TRBJ1-2; perhaps TRBD1 as D (6 bases). This CDR3 is 16 amino acids long. Germline loops: CDR1 MGHRA, CDR2 YSYEKL. V dropped 2 bases and J dropped 1 base, with 14 bases sitting between them.

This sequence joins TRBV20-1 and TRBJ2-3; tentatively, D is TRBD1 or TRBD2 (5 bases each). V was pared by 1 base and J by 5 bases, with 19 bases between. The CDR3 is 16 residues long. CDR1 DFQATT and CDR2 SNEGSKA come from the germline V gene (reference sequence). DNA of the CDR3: TGCAGTGCTAGAGTTGTGACAGCGGACCTAGAAGATACGCAGTATTTT. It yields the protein CSARVVTADLEDTQYF.

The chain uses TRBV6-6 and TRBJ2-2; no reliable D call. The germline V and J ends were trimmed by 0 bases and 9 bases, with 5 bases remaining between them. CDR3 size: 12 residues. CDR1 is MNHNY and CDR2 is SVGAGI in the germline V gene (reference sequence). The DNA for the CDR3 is TGTGCCAGCAGTTACTCGATCTGGGAGCTGTTTTTT. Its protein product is CASSYSIWELFF.

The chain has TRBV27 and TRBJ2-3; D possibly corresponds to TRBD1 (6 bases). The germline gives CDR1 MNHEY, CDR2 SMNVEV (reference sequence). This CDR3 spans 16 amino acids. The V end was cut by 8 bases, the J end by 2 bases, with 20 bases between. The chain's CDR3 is CASQPGQFFITDTQYF. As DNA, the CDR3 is TGTGCCAGCCAGCCCGGACAGTTCTTTATCACAGATACGCAGTATTTT.

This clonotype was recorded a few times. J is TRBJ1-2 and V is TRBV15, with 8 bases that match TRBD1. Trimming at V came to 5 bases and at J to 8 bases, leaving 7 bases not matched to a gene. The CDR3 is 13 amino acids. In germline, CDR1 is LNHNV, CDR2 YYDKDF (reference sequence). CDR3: CATSARTGSGYTF. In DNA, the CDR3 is TGTGCCACCAGCGCTAGGACAGGGTCCGGCTACACCTTC.

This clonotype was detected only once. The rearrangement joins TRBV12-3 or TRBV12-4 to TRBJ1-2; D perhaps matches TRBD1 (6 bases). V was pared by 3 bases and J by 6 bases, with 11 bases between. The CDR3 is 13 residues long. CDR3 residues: CASSLGTPNGYTF. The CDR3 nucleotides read TGTGCCAGCAGTTTGGGGACACCCAATGGCTACACCTTC.

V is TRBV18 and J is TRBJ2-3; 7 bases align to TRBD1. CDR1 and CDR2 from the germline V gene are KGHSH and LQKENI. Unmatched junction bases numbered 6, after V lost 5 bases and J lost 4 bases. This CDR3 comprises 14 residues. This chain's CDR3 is CASSSGQAADTQYF. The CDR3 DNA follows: TGTGCCAGCTCATCCGGACAGGCCGCAGATACGCAGTATTTT.

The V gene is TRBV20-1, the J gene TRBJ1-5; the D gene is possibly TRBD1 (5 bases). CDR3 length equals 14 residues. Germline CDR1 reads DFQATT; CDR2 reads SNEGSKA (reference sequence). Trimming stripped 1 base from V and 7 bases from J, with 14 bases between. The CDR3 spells CSARVESREQPQHF. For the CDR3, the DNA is TGCAGTGCTAGAGTCGAGAGCAGGGAGCAGCCCCAGCATTTT.

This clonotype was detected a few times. CDR3 loop: CASSYPGGGGTPSYNEQFF. CDR3 DNA: TGTGCCAGCAGTTACCCCGGCGGAGGGGGAACTCCCTCCTACAATGAGCAGTTCTTC. The chain has TRBV6-5 and TRBJ2-1; D is possibly TRBD1 or TRBD2 (6 bases each). Germline assignment: CDR1 MNHEY and CDR2 SVGAGI. The CDR3 covers 19 residues. The V end lost 2 bases, the J end lost 0 bases, and 20 bases lay between the germline ends.

CDR3 DNA: TGTGCCAGCAGTACCACACTAGCGTACCAAGAGACCCAGTACTTC. Translated, it gives CASSTTLAYQETQYF. V is TRBV6-1 and J is TRBJ2-5; 7 bases line up with TRBD2. CDR3 length: 15 residues. The V segment lost 5 bases and the J segment 0 bases; nucleotides outside the gene matches: 6. Germline CDR1 reads MNHNS; CDR2 reads SASEGT.

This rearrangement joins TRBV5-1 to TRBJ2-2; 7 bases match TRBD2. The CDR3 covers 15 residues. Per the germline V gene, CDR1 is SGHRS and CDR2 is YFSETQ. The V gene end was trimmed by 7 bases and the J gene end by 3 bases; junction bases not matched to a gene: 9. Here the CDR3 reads CASDPTGGHTGELFF. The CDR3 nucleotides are TGCGCCAGCGATCCAACGGGGGGACACACCGGGGAGCTGTTTTTT.

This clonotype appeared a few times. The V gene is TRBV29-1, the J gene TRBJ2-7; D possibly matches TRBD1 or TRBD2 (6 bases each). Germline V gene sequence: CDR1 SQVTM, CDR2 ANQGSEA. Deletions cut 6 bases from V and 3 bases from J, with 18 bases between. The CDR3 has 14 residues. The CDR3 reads CSVGGRGGLYEQYF. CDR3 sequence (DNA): TGCAGCGTCGGGGGCAGAGGGGGTCTCTACGAGCAGTACTTC.